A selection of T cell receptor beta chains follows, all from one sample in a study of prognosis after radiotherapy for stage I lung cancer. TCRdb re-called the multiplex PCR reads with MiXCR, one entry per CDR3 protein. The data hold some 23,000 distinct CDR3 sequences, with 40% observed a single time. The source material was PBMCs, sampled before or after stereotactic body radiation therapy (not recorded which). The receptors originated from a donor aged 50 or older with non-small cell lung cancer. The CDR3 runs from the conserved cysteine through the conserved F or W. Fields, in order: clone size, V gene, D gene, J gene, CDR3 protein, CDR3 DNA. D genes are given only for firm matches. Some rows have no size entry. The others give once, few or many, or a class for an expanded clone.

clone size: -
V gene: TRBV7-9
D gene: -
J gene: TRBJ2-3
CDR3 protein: CASSSQGSPGTDTQYF
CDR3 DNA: TGTGCCAGCAGCTCGCAGGGGTCGCCTGGCACAGATACGCAGTATTTT

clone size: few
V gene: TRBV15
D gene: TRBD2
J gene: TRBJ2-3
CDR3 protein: CATSRDRHRGGAQYF
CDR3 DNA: TGTGCCACCAGCAGAGATCGACACCGGGGGGGAGCGCAGTATTTT

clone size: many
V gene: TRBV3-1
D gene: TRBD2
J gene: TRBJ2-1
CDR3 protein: CASSIAGGEDEQFF
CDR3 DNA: TGTGCCAGTTCAATAGCGGGAGGGGAGGATGAGCAGTTCTTC

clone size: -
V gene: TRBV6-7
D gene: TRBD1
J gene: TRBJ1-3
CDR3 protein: CASSYGQGGYGNTIYF
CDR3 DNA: TGTGCCAGCAGTTACGGGCAGGGGGGATATGGAAACACCATATATTTT

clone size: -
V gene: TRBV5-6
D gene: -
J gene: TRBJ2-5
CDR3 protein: CASSLQGGRLDTQYF
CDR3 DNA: TGTGCCAGCAGCTTGCAGGGAGGTCGACTGGATACCCAGTACTTC

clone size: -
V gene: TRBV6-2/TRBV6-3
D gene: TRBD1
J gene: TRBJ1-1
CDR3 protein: CASSGPETGPTEAFF
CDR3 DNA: TGTGCCAGCAGTGGACCTGAGACAGGGCCCACTGAAGCTTTCTTT

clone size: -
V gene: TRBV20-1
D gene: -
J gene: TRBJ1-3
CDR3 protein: CSARRPSSGNTIYF
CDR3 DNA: TGCAGTGCTAGACGCCCCTCCTCTGGAAACACCATATATTTT

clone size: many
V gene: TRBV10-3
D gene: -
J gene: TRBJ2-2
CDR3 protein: CAISGSGLNTGELFF
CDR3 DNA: TGTGCCATCAGTGGGTCGGGACTCAACACCGGGGAGCTGTTTTTT

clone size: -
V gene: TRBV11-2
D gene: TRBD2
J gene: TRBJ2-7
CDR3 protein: CASSSLIAGPLLEQYF
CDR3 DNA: TGTGCCAGCAGCTCCTTAATAGCGGGACCCCTCCTAGAGCAGTACTTC

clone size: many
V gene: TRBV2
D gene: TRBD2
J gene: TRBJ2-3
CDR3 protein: CASSPSGSTDTQYF
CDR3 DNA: TGTGCCAGCAGTCCTAGCGGTAGCACAGATACGCAGTATTTT

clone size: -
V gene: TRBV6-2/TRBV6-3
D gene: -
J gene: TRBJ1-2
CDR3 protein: CANKGDGVYGYTF
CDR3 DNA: TGTGCCAACAAGGGAGACGGAGTCTATGGCTACACCTTC

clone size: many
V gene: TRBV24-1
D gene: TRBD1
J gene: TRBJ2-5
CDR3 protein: CATSDTGGGETQYF
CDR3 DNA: TGTGCCACCAGTGATACAGGGGGCGGCGAGACCCAGTACTTC

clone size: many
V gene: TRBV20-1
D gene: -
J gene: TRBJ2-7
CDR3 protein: CSAREGSDEQYF
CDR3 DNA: TGCAGTGCTAGAGAGGGCAGCGACGAGCAGTACTTC

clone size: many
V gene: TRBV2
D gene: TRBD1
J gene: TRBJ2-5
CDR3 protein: CASSEDQGAEETQYF
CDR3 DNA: TGTGCCAGCAGTGAAGATCAGGGGGCGGAAGAGACCCAGTACTTC

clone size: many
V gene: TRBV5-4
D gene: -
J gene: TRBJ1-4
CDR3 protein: CASSLELGPNEKLFF
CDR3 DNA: TGTGCCAGCAGCTTGGAATTGGGCCCTAATGAAAAACTGTTTTTT

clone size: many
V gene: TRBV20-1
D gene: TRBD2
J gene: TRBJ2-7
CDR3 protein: CSATNRGGSSYEQYF
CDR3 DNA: TGCAGTGCTACCAATCGGGGGGGCTCCTCCTACGAGCAGTACTTC

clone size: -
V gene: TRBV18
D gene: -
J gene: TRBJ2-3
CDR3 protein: CASSYPVEKRYF
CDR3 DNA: TGTGCCAGCTCCTACCCAGTGGAAAAACGGTATTTT

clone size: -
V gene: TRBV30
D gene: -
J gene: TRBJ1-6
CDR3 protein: CAWRKPGPNSPLHF
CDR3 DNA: TGTGCCTGGAGGAAGCCAGGCCCCAATTCACCCCTCCACTTT

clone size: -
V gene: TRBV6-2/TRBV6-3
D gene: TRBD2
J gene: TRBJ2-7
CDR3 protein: CASSYSIAGGPRRGNEQYF
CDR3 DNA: TGTGCCAGCAGTTACTCGATTGCGGGAGGTCCCCGGAGGGGGAACGAGCAGTACTTC

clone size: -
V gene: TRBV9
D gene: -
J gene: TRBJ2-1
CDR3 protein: CASSSRDSPYNYQFF
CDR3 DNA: TGTGCCAGCAGCTCGCGGGACAGTCCCTACAATTATCAGTTCTTC

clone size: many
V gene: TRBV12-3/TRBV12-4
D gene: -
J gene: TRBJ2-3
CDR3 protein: CASSLSQTTDTQYF
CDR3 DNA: TGTGCCAGCAGTTTGTCGCAGACCACAGATACGCAGTATTTT

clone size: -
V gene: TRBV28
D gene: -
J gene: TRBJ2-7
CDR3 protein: CASSLSWGGRSSYEQYF
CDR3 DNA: TGTGCCAGCAGTTTAAGCTGGGGTGGGCGGAGCTCCTACGAGCAGTACTTC

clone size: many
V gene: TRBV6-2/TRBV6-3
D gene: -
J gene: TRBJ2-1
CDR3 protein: CASSWGGSGYNEQFF
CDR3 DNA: TGTGCCAGCAGTTGGGGCGGAAGCGGCTACAATGAGCAGTTCTTC

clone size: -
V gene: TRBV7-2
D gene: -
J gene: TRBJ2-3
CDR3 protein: CASSLGADTQYF
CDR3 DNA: TGTGCCAGCAGCTTAGGGGCAGATACGCAGTATTTT

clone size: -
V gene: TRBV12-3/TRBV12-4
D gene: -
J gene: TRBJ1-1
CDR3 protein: CASSPEGENTEAFF
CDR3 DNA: TGTGCCAGCAGCCCCGAGGGGGAGAACACTGAAGCTTTCTTT

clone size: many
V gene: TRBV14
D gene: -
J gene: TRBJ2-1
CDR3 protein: CASSLGSYGEQFF
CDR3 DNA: TGTGCCAGCAGCCTAGGAAGTTACGGTGAGCAGTTCTTC

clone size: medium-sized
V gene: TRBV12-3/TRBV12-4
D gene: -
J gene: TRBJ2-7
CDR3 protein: CASSSRTDFYEQYF
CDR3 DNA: TGTGCCAGCAGTTCGAGGACAGACTTCTACGAGCAGTACTTC

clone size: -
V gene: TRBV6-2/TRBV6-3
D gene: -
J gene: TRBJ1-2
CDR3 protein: CAVGGKFYGYTF
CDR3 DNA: TGTGCAGTTGGGGGCAAATTCTATGGCTACACCTTC

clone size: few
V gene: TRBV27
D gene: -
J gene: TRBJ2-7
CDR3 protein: CASSLEGYLAGPSSYEQYF
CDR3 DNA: TGTGCCAGCAGCCTGGAGGGCTATTTAGCTGGACCAAGCTCCTACGAGCAGTACTTC

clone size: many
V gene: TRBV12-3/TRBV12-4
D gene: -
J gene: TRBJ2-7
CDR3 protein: CASSPSMYEQYF
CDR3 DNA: TGTGCCAGCAGTCCATCGATGTACGAGCAGTACTTC

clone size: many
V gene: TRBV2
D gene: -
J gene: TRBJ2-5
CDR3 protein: CASRPFLQETQYF
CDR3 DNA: TGTGCCAGCAGGCCGTTCCTACAAGAGACCCAGTACTTC

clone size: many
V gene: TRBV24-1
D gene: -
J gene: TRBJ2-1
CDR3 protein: CATSDFSLDVYNEQFF
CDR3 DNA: TGTGCCACCAGTGATTTCAGTCTAGATGTTTACAATGAGCAGTTCTTC

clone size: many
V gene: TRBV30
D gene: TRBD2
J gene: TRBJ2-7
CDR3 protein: CACQPLSGDSPYEQYF
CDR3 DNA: TGTGCCTGCCAACCACTAAGCGGGGATTCGCCCTACGAGCAGTACTTC

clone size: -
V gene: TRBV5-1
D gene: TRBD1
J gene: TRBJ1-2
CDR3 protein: CASSSWTQQGRSGYTF
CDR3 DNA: TGCGCCAGCAGCTCCTGGACCCAACAGGGGAGGTCTGGCTACACCTTC

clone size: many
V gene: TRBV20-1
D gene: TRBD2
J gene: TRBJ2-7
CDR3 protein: CSAEGLAVYEQYF
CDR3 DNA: TGCAGTGCTGAAGGACTAGCGGTCTACGAGCAGTACTTC

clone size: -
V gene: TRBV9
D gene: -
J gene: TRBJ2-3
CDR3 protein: CASSGEIRRRTTDTQYF
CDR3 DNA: TGTGCCAGCAGCGGCGAGATTAGAAGGAGAACCACAGATACGCAGTATTTT

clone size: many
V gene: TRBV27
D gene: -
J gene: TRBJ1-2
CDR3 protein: CASSFSGERDRGYTF
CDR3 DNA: TGTGCCAGCAGCTTCTCAGGGGAAAGGGATCGTGGCTACACCTTC

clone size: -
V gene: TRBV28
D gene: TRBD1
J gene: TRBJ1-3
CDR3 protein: CASALGGRGNTIYF
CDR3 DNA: TGTGCCAGCGCTCTAGGGGGCCGTGGAAACACCATATATTTT

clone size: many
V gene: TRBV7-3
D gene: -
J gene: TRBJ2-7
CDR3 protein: CASSPSGPEQYF
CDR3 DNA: TGTGCCAGCAGCCCATCGGGCCCCGAGCAGTACTTC

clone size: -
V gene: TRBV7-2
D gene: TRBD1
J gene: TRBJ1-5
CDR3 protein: CASIHGQGAFQPQHF
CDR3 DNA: TGTGCCAGCATTCACGGACAGGGGGCGTTTCAGCCCCAGCATTTT

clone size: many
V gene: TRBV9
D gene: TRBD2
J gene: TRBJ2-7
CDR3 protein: CASSVARGTSDSEQYF
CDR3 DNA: TGTGCCAGCAGCGTAGCACGGGGGACTAGCGACAGCGAGCAGTACTTC

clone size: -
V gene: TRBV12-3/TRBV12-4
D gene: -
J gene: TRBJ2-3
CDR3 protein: CASSFATDTQYF
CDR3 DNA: TGTGCCAGCAGTTTCGCAACAGATACGCAGTATTTT

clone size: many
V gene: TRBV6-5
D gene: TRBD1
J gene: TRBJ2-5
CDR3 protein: CASRTRTGGATQYF
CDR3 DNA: TGTGCCAGCAGAACTCGGACAGGGGGCGCGACCCAGTACTTC

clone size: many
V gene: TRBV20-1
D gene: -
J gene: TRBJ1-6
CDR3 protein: CSARDIWAGAPPNSPLHF
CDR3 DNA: TGCAGTGCTAGAGATATCTGGGCAGGGGCCCCCCCCAATTCACCCCTCCACTTT

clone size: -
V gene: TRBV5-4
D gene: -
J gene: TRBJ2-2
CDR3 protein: CASSPRDMANTGEPFF
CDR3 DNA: TGTGCCAGCAGCCCCAGGGACATGGCAAACACCGGGGAGCCGTTTTTT

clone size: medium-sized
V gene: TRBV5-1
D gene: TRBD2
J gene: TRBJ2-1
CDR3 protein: CASSLTSGIYNEQFF
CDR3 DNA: TGCGCCAGCAGCTTGACTAGCGGAATCTACAATGAGCAGTTCTTC

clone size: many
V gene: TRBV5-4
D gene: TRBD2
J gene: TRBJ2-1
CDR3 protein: CASSSSGRAVHEQFF
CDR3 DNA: TGTGCCAGCAGCTCTAGCGGGAGGGCCGTTCATGAGCAGTTCTTC

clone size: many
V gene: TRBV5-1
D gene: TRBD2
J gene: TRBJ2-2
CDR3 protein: CASSLGGGDTGELFF
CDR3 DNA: TGCGCCAGCAGCTTGGGCGGGGGAGACACCGGGGAGCTGTTTTTT

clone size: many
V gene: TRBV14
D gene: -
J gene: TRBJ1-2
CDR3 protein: CASSQVYEASYGYTF
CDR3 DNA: TGTGCCAGCAGCCAAGTGTACGAGGCGTCCTATGGCTACACCTTC